The 9 T cell receptor beta chains presented below share a single source sample, sequenced in a study of T cell changes during pregnancy in multiple sclerosis. Sequenced by immunoSEQ multiplex PCR; TCRdb stores in-frame clones only, minus some. The table has roughly 40,000 clones, roughly nine tenths seen once. The source was CD4+ T cells from peripheral blood mononuclear cells, collected after pregnancy. These receptors all come from a female donor with multiple sclerosis, enrolled in a pregnancy study.

This clone has just a few counts. V usage is TRBV25-1 and J usage is TRBJ1-1; 8 nucleotides agree with TRBD1. CDR3 length: 13 amino acids. CDR1 MGHDK and CDR2 SYGVNS come from the germline V gene. The ends lost 4 bases at V and 4 bases at J; junction bases unmatched: 2. CDR3 sequence reads: CASSGTGITEAFF. CDR3 DNA: TGTGCCAGCAGTGGGACAGGGATCACTGAAGCTTTCTTT.

The V call is TRBV28, the J call TRBJ1-5, with TRBD1 identical over 7 bases. Germline V gene sequence: CDR1 MDHEN, CDR2 SYDVKM. The J segment lost 2 bases and the V segment lost 8 bases, leaving 9 bases of the junction unmatched. The CDR3 loop spans 15 amino acids. The CDR3 DNA is TGTGCCAGCCTTACTACAGGGGAGGGCAATCAGCCCCAGCATTTT. As protein: CASLTTGEGNQPQHF.

The CDR3, as DNA: TGTGCCAGCTCACCGATCCGGGACAGAGCCTCTGGGGCCAACGTCCTGACTTTC. Amino acid sequence: CASSPIRDRASGANVLTF. The chain uses TRBV18 and TRBJ2-6, with 7 positions matching TRBD1. This CDR3 region has 18 residues. Per germline, CDR1 KGHSH and CDR2 LQKENI. Trimming took 3 bases from V and 0 from J; bases not matched to a gene: 8.

The V and J genes are TRBV7-9 and TRBJ1-5; D is ambiguous. V lost 1 base and J 6 bases, leaving 13 bases between the germline ends. CDR3 length: 15 residues. Looked up from germline, CDR1 is SEHNR and CDR2 is FQNEAQ (reference sequence). Here the CDR3 reads CASSLGAGKSQPQHF. Written as DNA, the CDR3 is TGTGCCAGCAGCTTAGGGGCGGGGAAGAGTCAGCCCCAGCATTTT.

Only one count was recorded for this clone. The chain links TRBV6-5 to TRBJ1-5, with a tentative D call TRBD1 (6 bases). Germline-derived CDR1 and CDR2 are MNHEY and SVGAGI. The CDR3 spans 14 residues. The V and J ends lost 6 bases and 7 bases respectively, with 16 bases between them. CDR3 sequence: CASRPQGSGQPQHF. In nucleotides, the CDR3 is TGTGCCAGCAGACCACAGGGTTCCGGGCAGCCCCAGCATTTT.

This chain connects TRBV5-1 to TRBJ1-1; possibly TRBD1 for D (5 bases). CDR3 size: 16 residues. Trimming cost V 1 base and J 5 bases, with 18 bases left between them. Germline V gives CDR1 SGHRS, CDR2 YFSETQ. CDR3 residues: CASSLSLVGARTEAFF. The CDR3 nucleotides read TGCGCCAGCAGCTTGTCTCTCGTAGGGGCTCGGACTGAAGCTTTCTTT.

This clone was observed once. The chain has TRBV5-1 and TRBJ2-5; 8 positions match TRBD2. This CDR3 comprises 13 residues. Trimming removed 4 bases from V and 5 bases from J; junction bases left unmatched: 4. The germline V gene has CDR1 SGHRS and CDR2 YFSETQ. CDR3 nucleotides: TGCGCCAGCAGCGCGGGGGGACGGGAGACCCAGTACTTC. Translating gives CASSAGGRETQYF.

The chain has TRBV28 and TRBJ1-6; no reliable D call. V lost 5 bases to trimming and J lost 10 bases, with 18 bases between them. CDR3 length: 15 residues. CDR1 and CDR2 (germline): MDHEN, SYDVKM. This CDR3 is CASSLVSGWWSPLHF. The CDR3 nucleotides are TGTGCCAGCAGTCTAGTATCGGGGTGGTGGTCACCCCTCCACTTT.

The gene calls are TRBV7-8 and TRBJ2-1, with D possibly TRBD2 on 7 matching bases. The V gene lost 4 bases and the J gene lost 5 bases, with 21 bases spanning the gap. The CDR3 has 17 amino acids. CDR1 and CDR2 (germline): SGHVS, FQNEAQ. The CDR3 here is CASSYPIGGGSNNEQFF. CDR3 DNA: TGTGCCAGCAGCTACCCAATAGGGGGGGGGTCCAACAATGAGCAGTTCTTC.